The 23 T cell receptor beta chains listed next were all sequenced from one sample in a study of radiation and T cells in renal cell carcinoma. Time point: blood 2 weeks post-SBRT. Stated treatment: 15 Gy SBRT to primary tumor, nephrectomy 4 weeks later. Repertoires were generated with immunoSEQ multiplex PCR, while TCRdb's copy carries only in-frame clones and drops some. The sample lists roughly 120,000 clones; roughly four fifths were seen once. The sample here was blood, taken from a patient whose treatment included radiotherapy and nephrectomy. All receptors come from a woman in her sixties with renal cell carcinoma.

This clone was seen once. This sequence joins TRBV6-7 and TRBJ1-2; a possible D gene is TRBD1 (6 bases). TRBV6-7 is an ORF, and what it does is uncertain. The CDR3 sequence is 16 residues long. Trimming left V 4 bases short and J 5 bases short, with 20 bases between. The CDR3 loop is CASSCITTGQRYGYTF. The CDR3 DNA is TGTGCCAGCAGTTGCATAACCACCGGACAGAGATATGGCTACACCTTC.

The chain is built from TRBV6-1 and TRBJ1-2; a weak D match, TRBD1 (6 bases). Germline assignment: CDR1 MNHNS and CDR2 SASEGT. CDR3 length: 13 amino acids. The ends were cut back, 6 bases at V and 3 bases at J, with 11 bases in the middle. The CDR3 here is CASRRQVHYGYTF. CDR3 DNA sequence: TGTGCCAGCAGAAGACAGGTTCACTATGGCTACACCTTC.

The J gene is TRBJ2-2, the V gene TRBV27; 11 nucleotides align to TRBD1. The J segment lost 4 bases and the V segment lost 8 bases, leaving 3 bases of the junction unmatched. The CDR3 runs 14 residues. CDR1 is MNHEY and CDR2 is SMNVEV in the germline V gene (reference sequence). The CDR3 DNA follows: TGTGCCAGCCGGGGACAGGGGGTCACCGGGGAGCTGTTTTTT. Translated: CASRGQGVTGELFF.

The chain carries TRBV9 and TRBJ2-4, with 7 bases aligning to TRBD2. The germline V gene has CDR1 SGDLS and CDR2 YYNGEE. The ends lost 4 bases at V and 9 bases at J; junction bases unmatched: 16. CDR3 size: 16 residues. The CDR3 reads CASSPRRVGGPSIQYF. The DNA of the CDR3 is TGTGCCAGCAGCCCCCGTCGGGTGGGAGGGCCGAGCATTCAGTACTTC.

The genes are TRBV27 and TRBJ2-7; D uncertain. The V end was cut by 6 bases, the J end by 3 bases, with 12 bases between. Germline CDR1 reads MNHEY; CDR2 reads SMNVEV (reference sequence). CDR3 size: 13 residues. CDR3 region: CASSRAESYEQYF. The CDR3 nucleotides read TGTGCCAGCAGCCGGGCCGAGAGCTACGAGCAGTACTTC.

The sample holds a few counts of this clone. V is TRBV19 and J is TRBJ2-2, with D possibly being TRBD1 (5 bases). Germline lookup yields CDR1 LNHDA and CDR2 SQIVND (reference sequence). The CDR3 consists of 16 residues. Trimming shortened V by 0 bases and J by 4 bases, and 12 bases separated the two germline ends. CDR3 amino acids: CASSIESGPGTGELFF. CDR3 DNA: TGTGCCAGTAGTATAGAATCAGGGCCGGGCACCGGGGAGCTGTTTTTT.

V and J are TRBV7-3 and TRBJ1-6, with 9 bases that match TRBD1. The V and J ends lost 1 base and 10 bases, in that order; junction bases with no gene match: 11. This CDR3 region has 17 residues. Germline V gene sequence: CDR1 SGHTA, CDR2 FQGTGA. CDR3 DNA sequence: TGTGCCAGCAGCTTAAAAGTCGGGGGACAGGGAGGATCACCCCTCCACTTT. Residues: CASSLKVGGQGGSPLHF.

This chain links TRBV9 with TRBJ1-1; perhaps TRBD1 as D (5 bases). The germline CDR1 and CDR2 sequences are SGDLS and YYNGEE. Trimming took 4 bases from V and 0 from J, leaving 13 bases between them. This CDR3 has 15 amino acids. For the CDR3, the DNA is TGTGCCAGCAGCTCCCGGGCAGGGTTGAACACTGAAGCTTTCTTT. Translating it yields CASSSRAGLNTEAFF.

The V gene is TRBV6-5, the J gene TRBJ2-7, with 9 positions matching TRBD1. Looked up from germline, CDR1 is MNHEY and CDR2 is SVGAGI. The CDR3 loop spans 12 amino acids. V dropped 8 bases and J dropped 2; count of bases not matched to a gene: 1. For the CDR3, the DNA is TGTGCCAGCGGGACAGGGACCTACGAGCAGTACTTC. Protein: CASGTGTYEQYF.

CDR3 sequence: CASSPLHDREQETQYF. Written as DNA, the CDR3 is TGTGCCAGCAGCCCACTACACGACAGGGAACAAGAGACCCAGTACTTC. The chain couples TRBV4-2 to TRBJ2-5; 7 bases are shared with TRBD1. The V gene end was trimmed by 4 bases and the J gene end by 2 bases; junction bases not matched to a gene: 10. Germline V CDR1 and CDR2: LGHNA, YNFKEQ. This CDR3 contains 16 residues.

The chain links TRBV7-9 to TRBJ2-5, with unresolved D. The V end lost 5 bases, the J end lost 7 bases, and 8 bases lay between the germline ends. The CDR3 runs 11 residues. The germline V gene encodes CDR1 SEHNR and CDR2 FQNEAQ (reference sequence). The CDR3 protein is CASSLERTQYF. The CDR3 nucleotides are TGTGCCAGCAGCCTCGAGAGGACCCAGTACTTC.

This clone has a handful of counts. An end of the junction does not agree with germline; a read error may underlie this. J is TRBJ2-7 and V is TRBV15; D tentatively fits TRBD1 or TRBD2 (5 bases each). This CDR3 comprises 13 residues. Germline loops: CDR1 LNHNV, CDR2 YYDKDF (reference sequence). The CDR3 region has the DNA TGTGCCACCAGCAGAGATCGGTGGGGGAGTCGGCACTTC. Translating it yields CATSRDRWGSRHF.

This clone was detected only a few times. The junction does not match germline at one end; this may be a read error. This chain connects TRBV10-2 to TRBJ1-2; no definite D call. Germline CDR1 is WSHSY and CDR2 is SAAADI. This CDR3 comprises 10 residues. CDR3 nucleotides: TGCGCCAGCAGTGACGTAGAGAGTCACTTC. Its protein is CASSDVESHF.

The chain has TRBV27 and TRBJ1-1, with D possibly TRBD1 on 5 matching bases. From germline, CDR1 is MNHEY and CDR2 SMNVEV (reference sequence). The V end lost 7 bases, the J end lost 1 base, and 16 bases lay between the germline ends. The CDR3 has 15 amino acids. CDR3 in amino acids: CASTLGGTGNTEAFF. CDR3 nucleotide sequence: TGTGCCAGCACCCTCGGGGGGACCGGGAACACTGAAGCTTTCTTT.

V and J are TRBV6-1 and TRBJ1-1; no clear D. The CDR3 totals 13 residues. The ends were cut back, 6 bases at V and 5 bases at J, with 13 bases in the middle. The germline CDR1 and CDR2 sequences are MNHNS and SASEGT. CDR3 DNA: TGTGCCAGCAGGAGGCCCTCGGGGACTGAAGCTTTCTTT. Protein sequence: CASRRPSGTEAFF.

The chain's CDR3 is CASSVGVGQGLYYGYTF. CDR3 DNA: TGTGCCAGCAGCGTAGGTGTGGGACAGGGGCTGTACTATGGCTACACCTTC. The chain recombines TRBV9 with TRBJ1-2; 10 bases map to TRBD1. CDR3 length equals 17 residues. The trim removed 0 bases at V and 3 bases at J, leaving 8 bases unmatched. Germline loops: CDR1 SGDLS, CDR2 YYNGEE.

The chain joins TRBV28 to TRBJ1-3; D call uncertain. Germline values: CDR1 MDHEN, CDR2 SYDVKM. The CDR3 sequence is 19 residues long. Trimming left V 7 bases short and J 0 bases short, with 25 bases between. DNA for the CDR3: TGTGCCAGCACCGTTCCGACGGGAGGAGGCTCAGACTCTGGAAACACCATATATTTT. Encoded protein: CASTVPTGGGSDSGNTIYF.

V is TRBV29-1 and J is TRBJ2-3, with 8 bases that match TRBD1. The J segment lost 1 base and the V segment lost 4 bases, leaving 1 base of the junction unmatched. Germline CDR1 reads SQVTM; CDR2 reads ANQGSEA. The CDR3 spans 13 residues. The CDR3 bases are TGCAGCGTTGTGACAGGGGGCACAGATACGCAGTATTTT. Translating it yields CSVVTGGTDTQYF.

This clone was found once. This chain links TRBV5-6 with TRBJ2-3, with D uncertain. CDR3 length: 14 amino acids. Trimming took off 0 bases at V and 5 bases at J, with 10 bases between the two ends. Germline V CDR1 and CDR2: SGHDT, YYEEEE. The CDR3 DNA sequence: TGTGCCAGCAGCTTGGCGGGCCGCCTAGATACGCAGTATTTT. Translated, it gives CASSLAGRLDTQYF. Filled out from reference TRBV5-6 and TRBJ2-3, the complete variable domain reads DAGVTQSPTHLIKTRGQQVTLRCSPKSGHDTVSWYQQALGQGPQFIFQYYEEEERQRGNFPDRFSGHQFPNYSSELNVNALLLGDSALYLCASSLAGRLDTQYFGPGTRLTVL.

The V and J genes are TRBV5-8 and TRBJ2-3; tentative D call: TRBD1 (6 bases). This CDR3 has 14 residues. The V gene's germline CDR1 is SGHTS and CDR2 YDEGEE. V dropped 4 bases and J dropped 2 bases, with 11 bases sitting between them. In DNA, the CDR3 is TGTGCCAGCAGCCTTGGGGACATCACAGATACGCAGTATTTT. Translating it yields CASSLGDITDTQYF.

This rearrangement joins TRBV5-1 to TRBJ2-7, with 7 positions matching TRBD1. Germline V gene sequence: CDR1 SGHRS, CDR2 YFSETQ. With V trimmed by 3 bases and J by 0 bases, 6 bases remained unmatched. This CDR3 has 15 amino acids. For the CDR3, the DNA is TGCGCCAGCAGCTCCCGGGACAGTCCCTCCTACGAGCAGTACTTC. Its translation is CASSSRDSPSYEQYF.

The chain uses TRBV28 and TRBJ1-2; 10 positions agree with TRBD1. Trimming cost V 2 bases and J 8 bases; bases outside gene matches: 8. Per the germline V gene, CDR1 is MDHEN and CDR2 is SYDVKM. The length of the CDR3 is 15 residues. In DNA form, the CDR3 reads TGTGCCAGCAGTTTAGCGGGACAGGGGAGTAGGGGCTACACCTTC. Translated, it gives CASSLAGQGSRGYTF.

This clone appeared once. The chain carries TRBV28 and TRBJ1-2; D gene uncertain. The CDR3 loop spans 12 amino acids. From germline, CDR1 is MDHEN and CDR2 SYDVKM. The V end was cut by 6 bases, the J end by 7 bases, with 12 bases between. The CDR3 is CASRGPARGYTF. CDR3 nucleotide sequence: TGTGCCAGCAGAGGCCCAGCTCGTGGCTACACCTTC.